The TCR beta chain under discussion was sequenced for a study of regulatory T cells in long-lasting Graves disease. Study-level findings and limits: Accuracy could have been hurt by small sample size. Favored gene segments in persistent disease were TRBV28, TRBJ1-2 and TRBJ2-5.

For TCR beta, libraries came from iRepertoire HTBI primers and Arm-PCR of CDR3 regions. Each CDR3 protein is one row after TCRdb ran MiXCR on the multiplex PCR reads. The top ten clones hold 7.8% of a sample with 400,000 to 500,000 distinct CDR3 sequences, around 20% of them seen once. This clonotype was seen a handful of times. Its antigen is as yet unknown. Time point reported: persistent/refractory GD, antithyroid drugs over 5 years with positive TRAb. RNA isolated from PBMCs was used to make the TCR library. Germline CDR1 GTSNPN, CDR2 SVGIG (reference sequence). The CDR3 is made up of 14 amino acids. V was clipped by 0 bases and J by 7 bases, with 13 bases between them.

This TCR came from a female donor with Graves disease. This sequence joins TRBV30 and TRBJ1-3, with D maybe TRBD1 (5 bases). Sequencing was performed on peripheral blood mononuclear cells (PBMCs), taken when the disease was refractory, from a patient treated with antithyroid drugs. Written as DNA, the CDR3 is TGTGCCTGGAGTGTACAGGCGGCGCGCAACACCATATATTTT. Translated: CAWSVQAARNTIYF.